These T cell receptor beta chains were read from a single sample in a study of T cells in Graves' hyperthyroidism and ophthalmopathy. TCRdb re-derived calls from the multiplex PCR reads in MiXCR, one entry per CDR3 protein. The sample has roughly 56,000 distinct CDR3 sequences, roughly 49% seen once. Sequenced material: blood. The receptors were sampled from a woman aged 25 to 39 with Graves' ophthalmopathy. Each CDR3 is given with its conserved first and last residue. A D gene is named only where the DNA matches it firmly. Clone size, where shown, is once, few, many, or a class for clones that have expanded.

V gene,D gene,J gene,clone size,CDR3 protein,CDR3 DNA
TRBV20-1,TRBD1,TRBJ2-7,.,CSATRTGDEQYF,TGCAGTGCTACCAGGACAGGGGACGAGCAGTACTTC
TRBV6-5,.,TRBJ2-4,many,CASSPGAKNIQYF,TGTGCCAGCAGTCCAGGCGCCAAAAACATTCAGTACTTC
TRBV6-5,TRBD1,TRBJ1-5,many,CASSDIGTGGLGNQPQHF,TGTGCCAGCAGTGACATAGGGACAGGGGGCCTAGGCAATCAGCCCCAGCATTTT
TRBV6-4,.,TRBJ1-5,.,CASSVSSDSLSEQPQHF,TGTGCCAGCAGTGTATCTAGCGACTCCCTTAGCGAGCAGCCCCAGCATTTT
TRBV10-1,.,TRBJ1-5,once,CASSDGSFGQPQHF,TGCGCCAGCAGTGACGGGTCCTTCGGTCAGCCCCAGCATTTT
TRBV7-2,.,TRBJ1-1,once,CASSPQGETEAFF,TGTGCCAGCAGCCCGCAAGGAGAGACTGAAGCTTTCTTT
TRBV20-1,.,TRBJ1-5,.,CSARGHGYTFGSGTTTKPQHF,.
TRBV19,.,TRBJ2-7,many,CASSIPGTHQYEQYF,TGTGCCAGTAGTATCCCCGGGACACATCAGTACGAGCAGTACTTC
TRBV20-1,.,TRBJ2-2,many,CSARVPDGHTGELFF,TGCAGTGCTAGAGTTCCGGATGGCCACACCGGGGAGCTGTTTTTT
TRBV28,.,TRBJ1-2,many,CASSPPELNGYTF,TGTGCCAGCAGCCCCCCAGAGCTAAATGGCTACACCTTC
TRBV24-1,TRBD1,TRBJ2-5,.,CAWSFKGAGETQYF,TGTGCCTGGAGCTTTAAGGGGGCCGGAGAGACCCAGTACTTC
TRBV5-4,.,TRBJ2-7,many,CASSYRGGAYEQYF,TGTGCCAGCAGTTACAGGGGAGGCGCGTACGAGCAGTACTTC
TRBV11-2,.,TRBJ1-1,many,CASSLGLRMNTEAFF,TGTGCCAGCAGCTTAGGGTTACGGATGAACACTGAAGCTTTCTTT
TRBV10-3,TRBD1,TRBJ2-1,many,CAISEPGTGIYNEQFF,TGTGCCATCAGTGAGCCCGGGACAGGTATCTACAATGAGCAGTTCTTC
TRBV5-1,.,TRBJ2-5,many,CASSLSQGSETQYF,TGCGCCAGCAGCTTGTCACAGGGAAGCGAGACCCAGTACTTC
TRBV10-3,.,TRBJ2-7,.,CAISENGWYRYF,TGTGCCATCAGTGAGAATGGGTGGTATCGGTACTTC
TRBV24-1,TRBD2,TRBJ2-3,many,CATSDPSLAANTDTQYF,TGTGCCACCAGTGACCCCTCCCTAGCGGCGAACACAGATACGCAGTATTTT
TRBV6-1,.,TRBJ2-2,many,CASSEQDTGELFF,TGTGCCAGCAGTGAACAGGACACCGGGGAGCTGTTTTTT
TRBV20-1,.,TRBJ2-7,many,CSASLAREQYF,TGCAGTGCTAGTCTGGCGCGGGAGCAGTACTTC
TRBV12-3/TRBV12-4,.,TRBJ1-1,.,CASSLEQAGTEAFF,TGTGCCAGCAGTTTAGAACAAGCGGGAACTGAAGCTTTCTTT
TRBV7-2,TRBD1,TRBJ2-4,many,CASSPRQGLAKNIQYF,TGTGCCAGCAGCCCACGACAGGGGTTAGCCAAAAACATTCAGTACTTC
TRBV20-1,.,TRBJ1-5,.,CSATGTGQPQHF,TGCAGTGCTACAGGGACGGGCCAGCCCCAGCATTTT
TRBV14,.,TRBJ2-6,.,CASSPRTGDTEAF,TGTGCCAGCAGCCCTCGGACGGGGGACACTGAAGCTTTC
TRBV9,.,TRBJ2-4,.,CASSVNGRDENIQYF,TGTGCCAGCAGCGTAAATGGGCGTGATGAGAACATTCAGTACTTC
TRBV10-3,.,TRBJ2-7,.,CAIRTGTEQYF,TGTGCCATCAGGACAGGAACCGAGCAGTACTTC
TRBV2,.,TRBJ1-2,many,CASRRTGNYGYTF,TGTGCCAGCCGCCGAACAGGGAACTATGGCTACACCTTC
TRBV5-5,.,TRBJ2-6,many,CASSLVARRANVLTF,TGTGCCAGCAGCTTGGTTGCTCGGAGGGCCAACGTCCTGACTTTC
TRBV2,TRBD1,TRBJ2-7,.,CASSKRDSLAYEQYF,TGTGCCAGCAGTAAACGGGACAGTCTAGCCTACGAGCAGTACTTC
TRBV18,TRBD2,TRBJ2-1,few,CASSPVARTSASYNEQFF,TGTGCCAGCTCACCAGTAGCAAGGACTAGCGCCTCCTACAATGAGCAGTTCTTC
TRBV7-2,TRBD1,TRBJ2-5,once,CASSWDRYQETQYF,TGTGCCAGCAGCTGGGACAGGTACCAAGAGACCCAGTACTTC
TRBV6-6,TRBD1,TRBJ2-7,many,CASRKPGQGAYEQYF,TGTGCCAGCAGAAAACCGGGACAGGGTGCCTACGAGCAGTACTTC
TRBV7-8,TRBD1,TRBJ1-4,many,CASSRDRANEKLFF,TGTGCCAGCAGCAGAGACAGGGCCAACGAAAAACTGTTTTTT
TRBV9,TRBD2,TRBJ2-2,many,CASSGLAGVGELFF,TGTGCCAGCAGCGGACTAGCGGGAGTCGGGGAGCTGTTTTTT
TRBV6-1,.,TRBJ1-2,many,CASSEAWAGADNYGYTF,TGTGCCAGCAGTGAAGCCTGGGCGGGGGCCGATAACTATGGCTACACCTTC
TRBV29-1,TRBD1,TRBJ1-2,.,CSVGRGTGVNGYTF,TGCAGCGTTGGCCGGGGGACAGGGGTAAACGGCTACACCTTC
TRBV11-2,.,TRBJ2-7,.,CASSPGEGASLEQYF,TGTGCCAGCAGCCCCGGGGAGGGGGCGTCTCTCGAGCAGTACTTC
TRBV2,.,TRBJ2-3,.,CAWSALEATSTDTRYF,TGTGCCTGGAGCGCTTTGGAAGCCACATCTACAGATACGCGGTATTTT
TRBV5-5,TRBD1,TRBJ1-6,.,CASSSQGSGSPLHF,TGTGCCAGCAGCTCACAGGGGTCGGGGTCACCCCTCCACTTT
TRBV2,TRBD2,TRBJ2-7,many,CASMTGGFSEQYF,TGTGCCAGCATGACGGGAGGCTTCAGCGAGCAGTACTTC
TRBV7-7,TRBD2,TRBJ2-2,once,CASSPPAGGPGGELFF,TGTGCTAGCAGCCCCCCGGCGGGAGGGCCAGGCGGGGAGCTGTTTTTT
TRBV19,TRBD1,TRBJ2-7,many,CASSTTGGSYEQYF,TGTGCCAGTAGTACGACAGGGGGTTCCTACGAGCAGTACTTC
TRBV7-2,.,TRBJ2-7,.,CASSLALGRLSEQYF,TGTGCCAGCAGCTTAGCCTTGGGGCGGCTCAGCGAGCAGTACTTC
TRBV6-2/TRBV6-3,TRBD1,TRBJ2-7,many,CASRTGTVSAYEQYF,TGTGCCAGCAGAACCGGGACAGTGAGTGCCTACGAGCAGTACTTC
TRBV29-1,TRBD1,TRBJ2-7,.,CSVELAGQGAREQYF,TGCAGCGTTGAGTTGGCGGGACAGGGGGCGCGCGAGCAGTACTTC
TRBV20-1,TRBD1,TRBJ2-1,many,CSASRGTVFNEQFF,TGCAGTGCTAGTAGGGGGACAGTATTTAATGAGCAGTTCTTC
TRBV9,TRBD2,TRBJ2-3,many,CASSRGTSGPSTDTQYF,TGTGCCAGCAGCAGGGGGACTAGCGGTCCGAGCACAGATACGCAGTATTTT
TRBV19,.,TRBJ2-7,many,CASSMGPSYEQYF,TGTGCCAGTAGTATGGGACCATCCTACGAGCAGTACTTC
TRBV11-3,.,TRBJ2-2,.,CASSSTANTGELFF,TGTGCCAGCAGTTCCACAGCGAACACCGGGGAGCTGTTTTTT
TRBV28,TRBD1,TRBJ2-3,many,CASRLGQGRTDTQYF,TGTGCCAGCAGACTAGGACAGGGGCGCACAGATACGCAGTATTTT
TRBV20-1,.,TRBJ1-5,.,CSARVGGARNQPQHF,TGCAGTGCTAGAGTAGGGGGGGCGCGGAATCAGCCCCAGCATTTT
TRBV20-1,.,TRBJ1-5,.,CSARGQGTTTKPQHF,TGCAGTGCTAGGGGGCAGGGGACTACGACTAAGCCCCAGCATTTT
TRBV7-3,.,TRBJ2-7,many,CASSLDQTYEQYF,TGTGCCAGCAGCTTGGACCAGACCTACGAGCAGTACTTC
TRBV4-2,.,TRBJ2-7,many,CASSQGTIYEQYF,TGTGCCAGCAGCCAAGGGACGATTTACGAGCAGTACTTC